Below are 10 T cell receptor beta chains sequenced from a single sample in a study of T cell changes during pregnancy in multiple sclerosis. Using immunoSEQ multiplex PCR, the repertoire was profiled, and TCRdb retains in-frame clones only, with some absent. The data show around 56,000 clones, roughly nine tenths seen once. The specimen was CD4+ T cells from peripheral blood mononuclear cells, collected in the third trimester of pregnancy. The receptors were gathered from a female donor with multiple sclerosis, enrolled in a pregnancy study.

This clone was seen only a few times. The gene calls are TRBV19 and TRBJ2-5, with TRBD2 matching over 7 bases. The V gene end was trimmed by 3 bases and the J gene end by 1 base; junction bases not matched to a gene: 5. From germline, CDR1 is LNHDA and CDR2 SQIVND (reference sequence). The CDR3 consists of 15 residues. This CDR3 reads CASSMTGGPQETQYF. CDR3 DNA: TGTGCCAGTAGTATGACGGGGGGACCCCAAGAGACCCAGTACTTC.

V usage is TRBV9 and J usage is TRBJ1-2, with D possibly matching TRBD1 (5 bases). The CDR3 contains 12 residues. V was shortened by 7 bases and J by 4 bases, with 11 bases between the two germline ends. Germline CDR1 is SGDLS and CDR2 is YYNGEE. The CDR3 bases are TGTGCCAGCCCCGACAGCCTCTATGGCTACACCTTC. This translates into CASPDSLYGYTF.

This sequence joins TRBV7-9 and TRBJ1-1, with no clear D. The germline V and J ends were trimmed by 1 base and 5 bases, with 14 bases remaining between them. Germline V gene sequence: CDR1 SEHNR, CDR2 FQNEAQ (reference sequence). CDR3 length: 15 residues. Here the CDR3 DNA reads TGTGCCAGCAGCTTAGGCCCGGCGGGTTGGACTGAAGCTTTCTTT. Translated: CASSLGPAGWTEAFF.

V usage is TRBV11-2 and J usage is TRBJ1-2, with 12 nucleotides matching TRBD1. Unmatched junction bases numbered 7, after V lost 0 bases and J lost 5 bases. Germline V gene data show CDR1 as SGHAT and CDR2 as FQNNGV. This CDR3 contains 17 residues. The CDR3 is CASSLDPGTGGAYGYTF. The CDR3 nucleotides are TGTGCCAGCAGCTTAGACCCCGGGACAGGGGGCGCATATGGCTACACCTTC.

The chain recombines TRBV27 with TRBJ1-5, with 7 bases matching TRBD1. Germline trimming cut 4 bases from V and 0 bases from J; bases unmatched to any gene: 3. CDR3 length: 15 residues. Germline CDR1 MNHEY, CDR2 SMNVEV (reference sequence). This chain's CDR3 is CASSSGTDSNQPQHF. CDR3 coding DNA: TGTGCCAGCAGTTCCGGGACAGATAGCAATCAGCCCCAGCATTTT.

CDR3 DNA sequence: TGTGCCAGCCGAAGTCCCGGGACAGGGTCTGAAAAACTGTTTTTT. Its protein product is CASRSPGTGSEKLFF. The rearrangement joins TRBV6-1 to TRBJ1-4, with 9 bases fitting TRBD1. The V segment lost 8 bases and the J segment 7 bases; nucleotides outside the gene matches: 11. The CDR3 spans 15 residues. Germline V lookup: CDR1 MNHNS, CDR2 SASEGT.

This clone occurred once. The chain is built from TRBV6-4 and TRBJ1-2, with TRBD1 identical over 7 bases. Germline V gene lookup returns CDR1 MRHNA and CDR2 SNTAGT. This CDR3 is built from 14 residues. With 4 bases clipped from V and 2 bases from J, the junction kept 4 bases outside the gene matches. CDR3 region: CASSADRANYGYTF. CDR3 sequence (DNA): TGTGCCAGCAGTGCTGACAGGGCCAACTATGGCTACACCTTC.

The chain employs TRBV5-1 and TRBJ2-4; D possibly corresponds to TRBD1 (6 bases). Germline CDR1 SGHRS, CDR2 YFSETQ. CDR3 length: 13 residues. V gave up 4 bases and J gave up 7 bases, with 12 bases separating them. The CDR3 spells CASSISDRNIQYF. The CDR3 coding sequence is TGCGCCAGCAGCATCTCAGACAGGAACATTCAGTACTTC.

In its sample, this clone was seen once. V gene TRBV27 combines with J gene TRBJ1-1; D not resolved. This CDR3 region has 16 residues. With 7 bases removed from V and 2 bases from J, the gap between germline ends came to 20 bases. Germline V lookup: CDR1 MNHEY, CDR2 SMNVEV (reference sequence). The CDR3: CASNPSGVWGNTEAFF. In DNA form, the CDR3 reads TGTGCCAGCAACCCCTCCGGGGTATGGGGAAACACTGAAGCTTTCTTT.

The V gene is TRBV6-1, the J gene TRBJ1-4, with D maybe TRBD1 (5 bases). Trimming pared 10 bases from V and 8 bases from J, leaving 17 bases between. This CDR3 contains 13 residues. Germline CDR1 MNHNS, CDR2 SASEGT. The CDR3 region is CATRGGDWEKLFF. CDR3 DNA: TGTGCCACCCGGGGGGGGGATTGGGAAAAACTGTTTTTT.